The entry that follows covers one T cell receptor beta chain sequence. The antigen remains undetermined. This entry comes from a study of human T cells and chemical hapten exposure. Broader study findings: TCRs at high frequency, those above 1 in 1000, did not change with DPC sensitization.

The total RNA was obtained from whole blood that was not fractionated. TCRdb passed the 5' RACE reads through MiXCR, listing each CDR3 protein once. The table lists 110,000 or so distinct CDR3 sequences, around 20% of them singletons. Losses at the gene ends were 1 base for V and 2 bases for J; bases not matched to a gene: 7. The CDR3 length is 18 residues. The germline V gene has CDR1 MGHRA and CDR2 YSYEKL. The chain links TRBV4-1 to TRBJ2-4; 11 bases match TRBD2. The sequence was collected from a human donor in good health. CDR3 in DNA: TGCGCCAGCAGCCAAGGCGGACTAGCGGGTCAGCCCAAAAACATTCAGTACTTC. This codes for CASSQGGLAGQPKNIQYF.